This T cell receptor (beta chain) was sequenced during a study of T-cell reconstitution after alpha-beta-depleted transplantation in children. Study findings and constraints: One year after transplant, T-cell counts and diversity came mostly from newly produced T cells. Day-60 TCRbeta diversity that was high in some patients was derived from surviving recipient T cells and thymic progenitors. Reportedly, only several hundred clones from non-depleted graft cells drove alpha-beta T-cell counts at about two months.

Concerning this clonotype: Its antigen remains unknown.

Unique molecular identifiers were built into the TCRbeta library. A single record per CDR3 protein comes from TCRdb applying MiXCR to the PCR reads. Here the sample spans thousands of distinct CDR3 sequences, around 19% being singletons. The TCR was taken from a male patient aged 2 to 9 who had a stem cell transplant for acute lymphoblastic leukemia, so the T cells may come from the graft donor. Sample: PBMCs, mostly from graft donor cells, taken 180 days after TCRalphabeta/CD19-depleted stem cell transplant.

The CDR3 DNA reads as TGTGCCAGCAGCTTACGGGACCACAATGAGCAGTTCTTC. Its translation: CASSLRDHNEQFF. The rearrangement joins TRBV7-2 to TRBJ2-1, with D perhaps given as TRBD1 or TRBD2 (5 bases each). Germline lookup yields CDR1 SGHTA and CDR2 FQGNSA. This CDR3 has 13 amino acids. V lost 2 bases to trimming and J lost 5 bases, with 7 bases between them.